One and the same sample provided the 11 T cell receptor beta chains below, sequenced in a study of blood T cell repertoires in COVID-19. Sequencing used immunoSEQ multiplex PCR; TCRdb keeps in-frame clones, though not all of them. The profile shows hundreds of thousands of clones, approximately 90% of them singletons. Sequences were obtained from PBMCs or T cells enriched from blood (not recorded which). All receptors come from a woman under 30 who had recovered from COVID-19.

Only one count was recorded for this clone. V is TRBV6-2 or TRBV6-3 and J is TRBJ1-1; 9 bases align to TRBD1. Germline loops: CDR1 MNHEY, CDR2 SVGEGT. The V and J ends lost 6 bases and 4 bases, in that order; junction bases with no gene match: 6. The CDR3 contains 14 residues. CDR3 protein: CASSWDRVFTEAFF. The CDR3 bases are TGTGCCAGCAGCTGGGACAGGGTCTTCACTGAAGCTTTCTTT.

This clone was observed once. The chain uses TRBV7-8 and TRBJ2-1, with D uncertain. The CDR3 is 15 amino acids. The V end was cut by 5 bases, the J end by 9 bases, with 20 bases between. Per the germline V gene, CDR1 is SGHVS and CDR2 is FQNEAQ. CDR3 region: CASSSLAKIRSEQFF. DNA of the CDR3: TGTGCCAGCAGCAGCCTGGCAAAGATTCGGAGTGAGCAGTTCTTC.

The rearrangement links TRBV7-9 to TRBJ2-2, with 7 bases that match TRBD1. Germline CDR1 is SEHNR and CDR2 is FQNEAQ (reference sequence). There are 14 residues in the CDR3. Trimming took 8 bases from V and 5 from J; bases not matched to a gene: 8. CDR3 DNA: TGTGCCAGCGCGCCGACAGGGACGACCGGGGAGCTGTTTTTT. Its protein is CASAPTGTTGELFF.

The CDR3, as DNA: TGTGCCACCAGCAGAGGTTCCGGGACTAGTTATTACGAGCAGTACTTC. It yields the protein CATSRGSGTSYYEQYF. The V call is TRBV15, the J call TRBJ2-7; 8 bases fit TRBD2. CDR3 length: 16 amino acids. CDR1 is LNHNV and CDR2 is YYDKDF in the germline V gene (reference sequence). Unmatched junction bases numbered 9, after V lost 1 base and J lost 4 bases. Drawing the rest from reference TRBV15 and TRBJ2-7, the complete variable domain is DAMVIQNPRYQVTQFGKPVTLSCSQTLNHNVMYWYQQKSSQAPKLLFHYYDKDFNNEADTPDNFQSRRPNTSFCFLDIRSPGLGDTAMYLCATSRGSGTSYYEQYFGPGTRLTVT.

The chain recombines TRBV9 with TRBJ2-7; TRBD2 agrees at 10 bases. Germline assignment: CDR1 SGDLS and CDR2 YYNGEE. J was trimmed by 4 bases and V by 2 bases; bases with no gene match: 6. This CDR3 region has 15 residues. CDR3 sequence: CASSVGLAGAYEQYF. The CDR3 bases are TGTGCCAGCAGCGTTGGGCTAGCGGGGGCATACGAGCAGTACTTC.

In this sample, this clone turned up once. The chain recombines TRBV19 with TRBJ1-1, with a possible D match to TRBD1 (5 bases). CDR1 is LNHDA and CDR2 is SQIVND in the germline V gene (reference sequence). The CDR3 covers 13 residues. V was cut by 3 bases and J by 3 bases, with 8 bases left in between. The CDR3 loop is CASSIRGYTEAFF. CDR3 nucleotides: TGTGCCAGTAGTATTCGGGGGTACACTGAAGCTTTCTTT.

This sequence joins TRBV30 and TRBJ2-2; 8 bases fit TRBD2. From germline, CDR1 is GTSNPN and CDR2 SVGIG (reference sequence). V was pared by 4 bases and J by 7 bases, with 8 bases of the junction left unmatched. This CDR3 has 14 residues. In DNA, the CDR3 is TGTGCCTGGACACATTTAGCGGGGAGCGGGGAGCTGTTTTTT. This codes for CAWTHLAGSGELFF.

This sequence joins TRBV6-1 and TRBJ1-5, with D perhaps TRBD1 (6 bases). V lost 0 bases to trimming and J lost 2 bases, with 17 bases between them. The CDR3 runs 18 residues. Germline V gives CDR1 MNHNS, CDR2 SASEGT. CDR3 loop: CASSEANQGQRGNQPQHF. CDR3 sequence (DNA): TGTGCCAGCAGTGAAGCGAATCAGGGGCAGAGGGGCAATCAGCCCCAGCATTTT.

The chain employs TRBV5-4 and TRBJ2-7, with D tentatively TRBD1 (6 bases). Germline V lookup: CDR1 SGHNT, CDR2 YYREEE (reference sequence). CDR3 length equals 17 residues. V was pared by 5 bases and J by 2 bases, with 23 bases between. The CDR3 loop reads CASSAGQINIPTYEQYF. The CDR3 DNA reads TGTGCCAGCAGTGCTGGACAGATTAATATCCCTACCTACGAGCAGTACTTC. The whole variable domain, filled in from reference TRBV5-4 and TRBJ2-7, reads ETGVTQSPTHLIKTRGQQVTLRCSSQSGHNTVSWYQQALGQGPQFIFQYYREEENGRGNFPPRFSGLQFPNYSSELNVNALELDDSALYLCASSAGQINIPTYEQYFGPGTRLTVT.

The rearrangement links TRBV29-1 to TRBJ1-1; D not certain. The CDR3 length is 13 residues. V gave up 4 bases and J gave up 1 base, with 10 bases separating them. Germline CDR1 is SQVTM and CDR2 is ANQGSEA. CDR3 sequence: CSVAEGGNTEAFF. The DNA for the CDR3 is TGCAGCGTTGCCGAGGGAGGGAACACTGAAGCTTTCTTT.

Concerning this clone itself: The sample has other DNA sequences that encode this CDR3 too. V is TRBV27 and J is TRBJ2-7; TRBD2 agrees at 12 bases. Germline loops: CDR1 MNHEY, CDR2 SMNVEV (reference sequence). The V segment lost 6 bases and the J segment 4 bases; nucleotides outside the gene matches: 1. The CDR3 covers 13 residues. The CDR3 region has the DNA TGTGCCAGCAGAGGACTAGCGGGGTACGAGCAGTACTTC. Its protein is CASRGLAGYEQYF.